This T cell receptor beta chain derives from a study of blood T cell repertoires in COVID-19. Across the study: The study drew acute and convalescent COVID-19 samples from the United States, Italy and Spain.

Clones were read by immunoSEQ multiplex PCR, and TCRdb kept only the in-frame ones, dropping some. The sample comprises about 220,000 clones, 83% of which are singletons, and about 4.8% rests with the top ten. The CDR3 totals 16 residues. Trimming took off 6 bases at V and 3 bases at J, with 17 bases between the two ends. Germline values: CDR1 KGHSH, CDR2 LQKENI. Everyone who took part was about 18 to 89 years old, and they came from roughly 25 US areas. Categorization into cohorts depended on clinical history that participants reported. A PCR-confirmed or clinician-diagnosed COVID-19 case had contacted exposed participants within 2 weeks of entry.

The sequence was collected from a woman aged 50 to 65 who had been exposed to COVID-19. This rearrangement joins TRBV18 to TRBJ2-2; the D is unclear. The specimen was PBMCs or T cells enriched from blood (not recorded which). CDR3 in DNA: TGTGCCAGCTCCTTCAGAGGTGCCGTCGACACCGGGGAGCTGTTTTTT. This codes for CASSFRGAVDTGELFF.